This entry describes one T cell receptor beta chain. The antigen is not known. The data were taken from a study of T cells expressing NK-cell markers. Study results and caveats: Of the CD8+ T cells in more than five donors, roughly 1.0-7.5% belonged to dominant NKG2C+ clonotypes. The CD3+CD56-NKG2C+ fraction was also led by these clonotypes in a few donors.

The germline V gene encodes CDR1 MNHNS and CDR2 SASEGT. This CDR3 is 14 amino acids long. Each CDR3 protein gets one entry in TCRdb, which reprocessed the 5' RACE reads and gives no DNA. The table gives hundreds of thousands of distinct CDR3 sequences; the top ten clones make up 6% to 9.5% of it. Sequencing was performed on blood T cells: a sorted CD56 or NKG2C T cell subset, CD4+ or CD8+ T cells, or bulk PBMC T cells (not recorded which). This receptor was identified in a woman aged 18-70 years in good health. The chain is built from TRBV6-1 and TRBJ1-5; TCRdb picks TRBD1, but there is no DNA to check that call. CDR3 sequence reads: CATLHRALNQPQHF.